The 21 T cell receptor beta chains listed next were all sequenced from one sample in a study of vaccination and CD4 T cells after COVID-19. These receptors have no identified antigens. An Oncomine TCR Beta short-read assay was used to sequence the DNA from cultured CD4+ T cells. Using its own MiXCR run on the PCR reads, TCRdb lists one record per CDR3 protein. Here the sample spans about 3,100 distinct CDR3 sequences, around 80% being singletons. The treatment denotes: roughly 10-day PBMC culture with coronavirus spike peptide pools or control peptides (ViraFEST assay). Sequenced input: CD4+ T cells from blood, cultured in vitro. The source of these receptors is a human donor who had recovered from COVID-19.

The gene calls are TRBV20-1 and TRBJ1-1; 8 nucleotides agree with TRBD1. Germline values: CDR1 DFQATT, CDR2 SNEGSKA (reference sequence). The CDR3 loop spans 17 amino acids. With V trimmed by 6 bases and J by 0 bases, 15 bases remained unmatched. The CDR3 bases are TGCAGTGCCAGGGCCTTTCAGGGGGCCAGGATGAACACTGAAGCTTTCTTT. This translates into CSARAFQGARMNTEAFF.

CDR3 amino acids: CASSLRGTEAFF. Here the CDR3 DNA reads TGCGCCAGCAGCCTACGGGGCACTGAAGCTTTCTTT. The chain has TRBV4-3 and TRBJ1-1; no reliable D call. V was shortened by 4 bases and J by 4 bases, with 7 bases between the two germline ends. Germline CDR1 LGHNA, CDR2 YSLEER. The CDR3 contains 12 residues.

The rearrangement links TRBV19 to TRBJ1-2; unclear D gene. This CDR3 is 14 amino acids long. V was clipped by 6 bases and J by 2 bases, with 13 bases between them. Germline-derived CDR1 and CDR2 are LNHDA and SQIVND (reference sequence). DNA of the CDR3: TGTGCCAGTAGCACCTCGCTGGGGAACTATGGCTACACCTTC. This encodes CASSTSLGNYGYTF.

A few counts support this clonotype. The J gene is TRBJ1-5, the V gene TRBV6-2 or TRBV6-3, with D possibly TRBD1 on 5 matching bases. CDR1 and CDR2 from the germline V gene are MNHEY and SVGEGT. The CDR3 spans 18 residues. With 6 bases removed from V and 0 bases from J, the gap between germline ends came to 21 bases. CDR3 bases: TGTGCCAGCAGCCGGACAAGCACTTTGATCTATAGCAATCAGCCCCAGCATTTT. Its protein product is CASSRTSTLIYSNQPQHF.

This chain connects TRBV27 to TRBJ2-5; weak D call: TRBD2 (6 bases). In germline, CDR1 is MNHEY, CDR2 SMNVEV (reference sequence). V lost 6 bases, J lost 5 bases, and 16 bases lay in between. The length of the CDR3 is 14 residues. CDR3 nucleotides: TGTGCCAGCAGACCAGTACCGGGAGCCGAGACCCAGTACTTC. Translated, it gives CASRPVPGAETQYF.

V and J are TRBV19 and TRBJ1-5; 7 bases agree with TRBD1. The V and J ends lost 5 bases and 4 bases, in that order; junction bases with no gene match: 11. Germline V CDR1 and CDR2: LNHDA, SQIVND (reference sequence). The CDR3 covers 16 residues. CDR3 residues: CASSPPVAGGNQPQHF. The CDR3 bases are TGTGCCAGTAGTCCCCCCGTGGCAGGGGGGAATCAGCCCCAGCATTTT.

This clonotype rates as medium-sized. V gene TRBV20-1 combines with J gene TRBJ1-5; D possibly corresponds to TRBD1 (6 bases). This CDR3 spans 15 amino acids. Germline CDR1 DFQATT, CDR2 SNEGSKA (reference sequence). Trimming cost V 1 base and J 2 bases, with 12 bases left between them. The CDR3 sequence: CSARVSGAGNQPQHF. CDR3 DNA sequence: TGCAGTGCTAGAGTTTCAGGGGCTGGCAATCAGCCCCAGCATTTT.

V usage is TRBV28 and J usage is TRBJ1-2, with 9 bases aligning to TRBD1. V shed 6 bases and J 8 bases; nucleotides not matched to a gene: 19. The CDR3 has 17 amino acids. The germline V gene encodes CDR1 MDHEN and CDR2 SYDVKM. This CDR3 is CASSGTLGTGSSYGYTF. DNA of the CDR3: TGTGCCAGCAGCGGCACCCTTGGGACAGGGTCTTCCTACGGCTACACCTTC.

The chain has TRBV4-3 and TRBJ2-3, with TRBD2 matching 11 bases. Germline loops: CDR1 LGHNA, CDR2 YSLEER. V dropped 4 bases and J dropped 1; count of bases not matched to a gene: 1. This CDR3 is 15 amino acids long. CDR3: CASSPLAGGTDTQYF. In DNA form, the CDR3 reads TGCGCCAGCAGCCCACTAGCGGGGGGCACAGATACGCAGTATTTT.

This sequence joins TRBV6-5 and TRBJ1-1; 8 positions match TRBD1. Unmatched junction bases numbered 5, after V lost 2 bases and J lost 0 bases. Germline V CDR1 and CDR2: MNHEY, SVGAGI. This CDR3 is built from 16 residues. The CDR3 nucleotides read TGTGCCAGCAGTTACGGGGCAGGGGGCCTGAACACTGAAGCTTTCTTT. This encodes CASSYGAGGLNTEAFF.

The chain recombines TRBV25-1 with TRBJ1-2; TRBD1 aligns across 10 bases. The CDR3 consists of 16 residues. Per the germline V gene, CDR1 is MGHDK and CDR2 is SYGVNS. Losses at the gene ends were 5 bases for V and 6 bases for J; bases not matched to a gene: 12. The CDR3 loop reads CASSTTGTGVVNGYTF. The CDR3, as DNA: TGTGCCAGCAGTACTACCGGGACAGGGGTAGTAAATGGCTACACCTTC.

This clonotype is labeled large. The chain couples TRBV20-1 to TRBJ1-5, with TRBD1 identical over 7 bases. V shed 5 bases, J shed 13 bases, and the junction held 8 bases outside the gene matches. The CDR3 sequence is 11 residues long. Germline CDR1 is DFQATT and CDR2 is SNEGSKA (reference sequence). The CDR3 here is CSAGLDRVQHF. The CDR3 region has the DNA TGCAGTGCTGGTCTAGACAGGGTGCAGCATTTT.

This chain uses TRBV7-2 with TRBJ2-4, with D unclear. CDR3 length: 12 residues. Trimming stripped 3 bases from V and 8 bases from J, with 8 bases between. The germline V gene encodes CDR1 SGHTA and CDR2 FQGNSA. The CDR3: CASSLEYDIQYF. DNA of the CDR3: TGTGCCAGCAGCTTGGAGTACGACATTCAGTACTTC.

V usage is TRBV7-9 and J usage is TRBJ1-2; no clear D gene. Germline V CDR1 and CDR2: SEHNR, FQNEAQ (reference sequence). CDR3 size: 15 residues. Between the trimmed V and J ends, which lost 0 bases and 3 bases, there was a span of 11 bases. For the CDR3, the DNA is TGTGCCAGCAGCTTAGCCGGCGTCACCTACTATGGCTACACCTTC. The encoded protein is CASSLAGVTYYGYTF.

V usage is TRBV13 and J usage is TRBJ1-2; D gene uncertain. Trimming cost V 5 bases and J 5 bases, with 18 bases left between them. The CDR3 length is 15 residues. CDR1 and CDR2 (germline): PRHDT, FYEKMQ (reference sequence). The CDR3 DNA reads as TGTGCCAGCAGCACCCCCAGCAGGTCCGGATATGGCTACACCTTC. It codes for CASSTPSRSGYGYTF.

This chain uses TRBV6-1 with TRBJ1-2; D is uncertain. Deletions cut 3 bases from V and 4 bases from J, with 12 bases between. Looked up from germline, CDR1 is MNHNS and CDR2 is SASEGT. The CDR3 length is 14 residues. CDR3 protein: CASSDSNGLYGYTF. The CDR3 DNA sequence: TGTGCCAGCAGTGACAGTAACGGCCTCTATGGCTACACCTTC.

The CDR3 loop is CASSYGLGLNTEAFF. CDR3 coding DNA: TGTGCCAGCAGTTATGGACTAGGATTGAACACTGAAGCTTTCTTT. This chain links TRBV6-5 with TRBJ1-1; D gene ambiguous. The CDR3 consists of 15 residues. The V end lost 3 bases, the J end lost 0 bases, and 11 bases lay between the germline ends. The germline gives CDR1 MNHEY, CDR2 SVGAGI.

The rearrangement uses TRBV10-3 and TRBJ1-5, with 7 bases identical to TRBD1. The ends lost 8 bases at V and 2 bases at J; junction bases unmatched: 9. CDR1 and CDR2 from the germline V gene are ENHRY and SYGVKD. The CDR3 runs 15 residues. CDR3 sequence reads: CAIQDRIEGNQPQHF. CDR3 coding DNA: TGTGCCATCCAGGACAGGATAGAGGGCAATCAGCCCCAGCATTTT.

This chain joins TRBV7-9 and TRBJ1-1; TRBD1 matches at 7 bases. Germline V gives CDR1 SEHNR, CDR2 FQNEAQ (reference sequence). This CDR3 spans 17 amino acids. J was trimmed by 1 base and V by 5 bases; bases with no gene match: 13. CDR3 coding DNA: TGTGCCAGCAGCCTACCATCCCGACAGGGTGAGAACACTGAAGCTTTCTTT. Translated: CASSLPSRQGENTEAFF.

J is TRBJ1-5 and V is TRBV20-1; 7 bases are shared with TRBD1. Germline V gene data show CDR1 as DFQATT and CDR2 as SNEGSKA (reference sequence). The CDR3 runs 16 residues. V was pared by 0 bases and J by 3 bases, with 8 bases of the junction left unmatched. The CDR3 loop is CSARDAQGPLNQPQHF. The CDR3, as DNA: TGCAGTGCTAGAGATGCACAGGGGCCTCTCAATCAGCCCCAGCATTTT.

J is TRBJ1-2 and V is TRBV6-1, with D unresolved. Trimming took 7 bases from V and 4 from J, leaving 16 bases between them. Germline loops: CDR1 MNHNS, CDR2 SASEGT. The CDR3 is 14 amino acids. In nucleotides, the CDR3 is TGTGCCAGCACCAGCAGCCCCTATGTCTATGGCTACACCTTC. This gives the protein CASTSSPYVYGYTF.